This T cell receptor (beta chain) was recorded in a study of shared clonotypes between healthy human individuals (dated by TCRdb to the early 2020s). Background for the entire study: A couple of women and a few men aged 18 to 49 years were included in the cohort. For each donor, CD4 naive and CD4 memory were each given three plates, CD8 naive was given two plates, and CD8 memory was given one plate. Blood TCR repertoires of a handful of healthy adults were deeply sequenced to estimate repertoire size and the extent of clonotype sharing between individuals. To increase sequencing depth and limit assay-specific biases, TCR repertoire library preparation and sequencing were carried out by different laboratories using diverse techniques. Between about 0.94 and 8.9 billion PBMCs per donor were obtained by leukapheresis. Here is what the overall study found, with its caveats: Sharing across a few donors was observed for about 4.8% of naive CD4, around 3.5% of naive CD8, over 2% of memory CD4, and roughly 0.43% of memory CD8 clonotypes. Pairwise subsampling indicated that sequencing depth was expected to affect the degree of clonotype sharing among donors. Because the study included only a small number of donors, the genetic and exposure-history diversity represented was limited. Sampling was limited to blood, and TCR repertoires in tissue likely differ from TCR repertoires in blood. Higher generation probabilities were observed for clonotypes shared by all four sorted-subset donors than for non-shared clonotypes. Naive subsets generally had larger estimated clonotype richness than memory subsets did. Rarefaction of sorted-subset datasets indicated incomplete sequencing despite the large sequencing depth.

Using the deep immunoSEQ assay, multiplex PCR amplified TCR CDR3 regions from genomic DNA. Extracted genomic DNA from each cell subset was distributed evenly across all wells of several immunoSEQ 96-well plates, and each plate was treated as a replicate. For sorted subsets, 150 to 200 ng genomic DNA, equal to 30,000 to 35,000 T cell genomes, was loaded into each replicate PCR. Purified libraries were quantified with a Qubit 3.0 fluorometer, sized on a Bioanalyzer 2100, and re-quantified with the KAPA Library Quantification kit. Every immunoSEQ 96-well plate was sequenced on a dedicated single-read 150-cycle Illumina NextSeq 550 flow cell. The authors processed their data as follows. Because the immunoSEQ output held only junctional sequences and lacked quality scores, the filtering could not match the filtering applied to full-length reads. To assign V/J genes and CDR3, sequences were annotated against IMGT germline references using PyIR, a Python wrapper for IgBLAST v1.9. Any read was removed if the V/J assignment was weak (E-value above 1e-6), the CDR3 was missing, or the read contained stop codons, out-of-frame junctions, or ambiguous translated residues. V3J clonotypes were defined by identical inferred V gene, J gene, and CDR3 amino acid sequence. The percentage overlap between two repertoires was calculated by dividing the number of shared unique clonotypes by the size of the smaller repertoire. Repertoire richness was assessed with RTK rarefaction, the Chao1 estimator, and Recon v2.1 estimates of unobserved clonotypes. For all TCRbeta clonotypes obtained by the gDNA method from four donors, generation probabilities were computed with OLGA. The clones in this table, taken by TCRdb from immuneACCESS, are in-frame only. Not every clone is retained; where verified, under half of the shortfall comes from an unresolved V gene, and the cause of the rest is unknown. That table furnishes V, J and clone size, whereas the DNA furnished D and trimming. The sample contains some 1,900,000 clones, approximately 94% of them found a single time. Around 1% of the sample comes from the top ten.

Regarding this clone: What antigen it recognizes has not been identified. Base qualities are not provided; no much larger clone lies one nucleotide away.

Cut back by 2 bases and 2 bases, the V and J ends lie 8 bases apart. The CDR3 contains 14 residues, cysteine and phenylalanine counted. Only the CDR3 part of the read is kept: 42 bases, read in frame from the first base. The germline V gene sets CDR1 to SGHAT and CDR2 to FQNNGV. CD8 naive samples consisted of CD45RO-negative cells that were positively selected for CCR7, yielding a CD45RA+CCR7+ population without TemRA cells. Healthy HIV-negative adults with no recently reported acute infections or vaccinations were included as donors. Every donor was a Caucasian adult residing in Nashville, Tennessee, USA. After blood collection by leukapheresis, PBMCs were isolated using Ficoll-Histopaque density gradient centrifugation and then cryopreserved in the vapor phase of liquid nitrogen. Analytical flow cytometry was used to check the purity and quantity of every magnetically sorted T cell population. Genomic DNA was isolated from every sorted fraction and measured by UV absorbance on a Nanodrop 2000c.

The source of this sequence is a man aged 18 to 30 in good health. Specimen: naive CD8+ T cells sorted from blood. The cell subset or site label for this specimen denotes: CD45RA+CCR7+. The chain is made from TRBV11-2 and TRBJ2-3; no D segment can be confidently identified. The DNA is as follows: TGTGCCAGCAGCTTATGGGGATACACAGATACGCAGTATTTT. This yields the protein CASSLWGYTDTQYF.